This passage covers 3 T cell receptor beta chains from one sample sequenced in a study of CD8+ T cells in alopecia areata. The sequencing template was cDNA reverse transcribed from extracted RNA. The protocol was immunoSEQ multiplex PCR, while the TCRdb copy is restricted to in-frame clones and leaves out a portion. Altogether 150,000 to 200,000 clones are present, 50% to 75% being singletons, with the ten largest covering under 15%. The sample here was CD4+ T cells sorted from blood, taken at week 0. The source is a human donor with alopecia areata.

The chain links TRBV28 to TRBJ2-7; maybe TRBD2 (7 bases). V was pared by 10 bases and J by 5 bases, with 9 bases between. The CDR3 covers 10 residues. CDR1 and CDR2 from the germline V gene are MDHEN and SYDVKM. CDR3 amino acids: CATGGHEQYF. CDR3 coding DNA: TGTGCCACGGGGGGCCACGAGCAGTACTTC.

V usage is TRBV30 and J usage is TRBJ1-1; TRBD1 matches at 10 bases. This CDR3 has 14 amino acids. Germline-derived CDR1 and CDR2 are GTSNPN and SVGIG (reference sequence). After removal of 3 bases from V and 6 bases from J, the junction contained 7 bases not matched to a gene. CDR3 amino acids: CAWRLTGGAAEAFF. The CDR3 nucleotides read TGTGCCTGGAGATTGACAGGGGGCGCGGCTGAAGCTTTCTTT. Together with reference TRBV30 and TRBJ1-1, the CDR3 gives the full variable domain: SQTIHQWPATLVQPVGSPLSLECTVEGTSNPNLYWYRQAAGRGLQLLFYSVGIGQISSEVPQNLSASRPQDRQFILSSKKLLLSDSGFYLCAWRLTGGAAEAFFGQGTRLTVV.

Only one count was recorded for this clone. V and J are TRBV29-1 and TRBJ2-1; D not resolved. This CDR3 has 10 residues. Germline-derived CDR1 and CDR2 are SQVTM and ANQGSEA. V was shortened by 7 bases and J by 4 bases, with 5 bases between the two germline ends. CDR3 in amino acids: CSGGYNEQFF. For the CDR3, the DNA is TGCAGCGGTGGTTACAATGAGCAGTTCTTC.